This TCR beta chain was recorded in a study of blood T cell repertoires in COVID-19 (dated by TCRdb to the early 2020s). About the study as a whole: Samples covering the acute and convalescent phases of COVID-19 were provided by collaborators in the United States, Italy and Spain. The material from the prospective study consisted of cDNA or gDNA derived from T cells, B-cell-depleted T cells, or PBMCs. The dataset comprised deeply sampled blood TCRbeta repertoires from subjects exposed to, actively infected with, or recovered from COVID-19. A freely available public database, intended as a resource for researchers studying the immune response to SARS-CoV-2, is where the repertoires were released. The samples were drawn from the first 160 participants of the ongoing ImmuneRACE study and from 1,200 or so subjects provided by 6 global collaborators. A de-identified subject ID, COVID-19 status, age in years and sex were almost always included in the sample metadata. Where available, HLA class I and class II types were taken from metadata supplied by the sample provider and were not determined by assay-based typing. Overall results and qualifications from the work: The quantity of clinical and demographic metadata differed by source and by participant and was supplied without curation.

Unmatched junction bases come to 8, with V trimmed by 2 bases and J by 6 bases. Counted from cysteine to phenylalanine, this CDR3 has 15 amino acids. Only the CDR3 part of the read is kept: 45 bases, read in frame from the first base. The germline V gene specifies SQVTM as CDR1 and ANQGSEA as CDR2. Concerning this clone itself: Which antigen it targets is not known. No base quality information exists; no much larger clone differs at one position.

Whole blood was collected in K2EDTA tubes by collaborating institutions according to the institutions' own protocols. For TCRbeta analysis, collaborator samples were shipped as frozen whole blood, as isolated PBMCs, or as DNA extracted from either sample type. TCRbeta CDR3 regions were amplified from genomic DNA by means of the immunoSEQ Assay, a bias-controlled multiplex PCR. As for the original processing: The number of nucleated cells in each sample was estimated by amplification of reference gene primers within the assay. Sequence reads were collapsed and filtered to measure the absolute abundance of every unique TCRbeta CDR3 rearrangement. For each sample, productive Simpson clonality was calculated as the square root of Simpson's diversity index over productive rearrangements. TCRdb stores this immuneACCESS table with in-frame sequences only. Part of the clones is absent; in the studies checked, under half of the shortfall reflects unresolved V genes, and no reason is known for the rest. V and J calls and clone size come straight from that table; D and trimming were deduced from the DNA. This sample is represented by 18,000 or so clones; around 80% of them were singletons. Around 10% of the sample belongs to the ten largest clones.

The sequence was obtained from a man aged 80 or over with acute or convalescent COVID-19. This receptor chain uses TRBV29-1 and TRBJ1-3; 9 central nucleotides agree with TRBD1. Sequencing was done on a sample of peripheral blood. The sequenced DNA: TGCAGCGTTGAACAAACGGGACAGGGAGTAAACACCATATATTTT. The translation is CSVEQTGQGVNTIYF.